This T cell receptor (beta chain) was found in a study of blood T cell repertoires in COVID-19. Whole-study context: The analysed material was cDNA or gDNA that came from T cells, B-cell-depleted T cells, or PBMCs.

Trimming cost V 4 bases and J 2 bases; bases outside gene matches: 5. Germline V gene sequence: CDR1 SGHDT, CDR2 YYEEEE. CDR3 length: 15 amino acids. Produced via immunoSEQ multiplex PCR; TCRdb's table is partial and in-frame only. The sample carries 40,000 to 50,000 clones, under 85% recorded once. The clonotype originates from a woman of 80 years or more with acute or convalescent COVID-19. J is TRBJ2-1 and V is TRBV5-6; 8 bases fit TRBD2. The material sequenced was peripheral blood. CDR3 loop: CASSRPGLAYNEQFF. Written as DNA, the CDR3 is TGTGCCAGCAGCCGACCGGGACTAGCCTACAATGAGCAGTTCTTC.